This T cell receptor (beta chain) was profiled in a study of identical twins (dated by TCRdb to about 2016). About the study as a whole: The study deep-sequenced TCR alpha and beta repertoires from monozygotic twins, unrelated adults of various ages and cord blood to test whether fetal clonotypes persist. Replicate twin experiments were performed at different times using different library preparation protocols to rule out contamination. Beyond this particular receptor, the publication reports: Zero-insertion analyses could be partly confounded by invariant T cells such as MAIT and iNKT, though diverse VJ usage argued against such confounding for most clonotypes. Compared with coincidental sharing between unrelated individuals, out-of-frame TCR alpha sequences shared between twins showed an excess of sequences with low generation probability. Abundant cord blood beta clonotypes carried fewer insertions; young adult naive repertoires showed a weaker similar trend, while memory repertoires showed none. Out-of-frame TCR alpha sharing in monozygotic twins was systematically underestimated by recombination models, whereas sharing between unrelated individuals was in agreement with the recombination models. A weaker excess of twin sharing was found in beta out-of-frame sequences because the signal-to-noise ratio was lowered by fewer shared sequences. Conclusions relied on cross-sectional statistical analysis, since the same donors could not be followed over many years.

Only healthy Caucasian donors were included. Miltenyi CD45RO+ enrichment and human naive T-cell isolation kits were used to isolate memory (CD45RO+) and naive T cells from PBMC. To note about this clonotype: Its antigen is still unknown. Per-base quality was not reported, and no clone a single base away is much larger than it.

Libraries came from 5' RACE. Sequencing was performed on an Illumina HiSeq 2000. A universal primer binding site was introduced by template switching, and a unique molecular identifier was present in the final cDNA, enabling accurate counting of TCR cDNA molecules. First-strand cDNA for TCR alpha and beta chains was synthesized from specific primers in the conserved constant-segment region. To control for contamination, each cDNA library was double barcoded with a SMART-Mk sample barcode plus Illumina barcodes. TruSeq adapter sequences along with Illumina sample barcodes were introduced in two successive PCR steps. The Illumina HiSeq platform was used with custom primers to sequence TCR alpha and beta cDNA libraries. In the authors' own workflow: MiGEC was used to process raw reads and extract unique molecular identifiers, and MiXCR was used to find CDR3 positions. For each individual, recombination models were inferred using an EM algorithm with the repgenHMM and IGoR tools. The analysis of shared clonotypes was done with the tcR package in R, with sharing normalized by the product of cloneset sizes. Out-of-frame nonproductive sequences were analyzed to study raw recombination free of thymic and clonal selection effects. Clones were called with MiXCR by TCRdb after fastp trimmed the public reads at Q25, and only in-frame beta chains were retained. Duplicate CDR3 protein sequences are folded into a single record with the most common DNA and genes. The V and J calls shown here were made by TCRdb, not taken from the authors' results. The sample records over 200,000 distinct CDR3 sequences, roughly 9.4% of which are singletons. The top ten clonotypes cover 5.1% of the sample.

The receptor was derived from a woman under 30 in good health. Sequencing input: memory (CD45RO+) T cells sorted from blood. The sample's cell subset or site, from its label and the paper: CD45RO+ enriched T cells.

This receptor carries the CDR3 CAWRASGRGGEQFF. The base sequence is TGTGCCTGGAGGGCCAGCGGGAGAGGAGGTGAGCAGTTCTTC. The V gene is TRBV30 and the J gene is TRBJ2-1; TRBD2 agrees with 8 junctional bases. The germline V gene (reference sequence) specifies GTSNPN as CDR1 and SVGIG as CDR2. The V end gives up 3 bases and the J end 9 bases, leaving 10 bases in the junction not matched to a gene. CDR3 length: 14 amino acids, cysteine to phenylalanine. The retained sequence is limited to the CDR3, 42 bases, with the frame set at the first base.